Described below is a single TCR beta chain sequence and its context. As yet, its antigen is unknown. V was trimmed by 7 bases and J by 1 base, leaving 18 bases between them. Germline V gives CDR1 DFQATT, CDR2 SNEGSKA (reference sequence). The CDR3 runs to 15 residues. This sample was taken from a study of yellow fever vaccine responses in identical twins. Study results and caveats: Twins reportedly had a vaccine T cell response that seemed partly convergent, partly personalized.

TCRdb re-analysed the RT-PCR reads in MiXCR, keeping a single row per CDR3 protein. The top ten hold about 2.5% of the sample, which has 20,000 or so distinct CDR3 sequences, around 76% seen once. V and J are TRBV20-1 and TRBJ2-3; tentative D call: TRBD2 (6 bases). Specimen: T cells from blood (PBMCs), unsorted or a sorted subset (not recorded which), collected before or after yellow fever vaccination (not recorded which). The TCR was taken from a young woman who received the yellow fever vaccine. The CDR3 region has the DNA TGCAGTGTCTCGGGAGACAGCCGCGGCACAGATACGCAGTATTTT. This codes for CSVSGDSRGTDTQYF.